This TCR beta chain was identified during a study of T-cell reconstitution after alpha-beta-depleted transplantation in children. Trimming at V came to 0 bases and at J to 2 bases, leaving 8 bases not matched to a gene. This CDR3 has 19 amino acids. Germline CDR1 and CDR2: LNHNV and YYDKDF (reference sequence). TCRbeta library construction was performed incorporating unique molecular identifiers. TCRdb called the PCR reads again in MiXCR, with one record for every CDR3 protein. This sample yields around 300,000 distinct CDR3 sequences, of which 10% are seen a single time; roughly 7.1% belongs to the top ten. Whole-study findings and limits: Where alpha-beta T cells came from about two months after transplant was reportedly several hundred expanded graft clones.

This clonotype was detected ten times or more. Its specificity is not known. This sequence was found in a boy under two years old with acute myeloid leukemia, due to receive a stem cell transplant. The chain joins TRBV15 to TRBJ2-4, with 12 bases that match TRBD1. The sample in question was PBMCs, obtained before TCRalphabeta/CD19-depleted stem cell transplant. The CDR3 spells CATSREGTGGAGSKNIQYF. The CDR3 coding sequence is TGTGCCACCAGCAGAGAAGGGACAGGGGGCGCCGGGTCCAAAAACATTCAGTACTTC.